This T cell receptor (beta chain) was captured in a study of PD-1 blockade in classical Hodgkin lymphoma. The table came from immunoSEQ multiplex PCR; TCRdb's copy has only in-frame clones and leaves some out. This sample carries approximately 38,000 clones, around 80% of them seen once, and the ten largest clones take 9.8%. Time point specified: cycle 4 day 1 (C4D1), after less than 7 weeks of nivolumab. Every patient had relapsed following autologous stem cell transplantation, and cohorts differed in brentuximab vedotin exposure. The CDR3 sequence is 19 residues long. The V gene end was trimmed by 2 bases and the J gene end by 7 bases; junction bases not matched to a gene: 19. Germline CDR1 and CDR2: LNHDA and SQIVND (reference sequence).

The chain carries TRBV19 and TRBJ1-5; 8 positions agree with TRBD1. The TCR was taken from a human donor with classical Hodgkin lymphoma. This specimen consisted of peripheral blood mononuclear cells (PBMCs), obtained before the fourth cycle of nivolumab. DNA for the CDR3: TGTGCCAGTAGTATAAAGGGGTGGGACAGGACCCCCCTGGGACAGCCCCAGCATTTT. It translates to CASSIKGWDRTPLGQPQHF. Supplemented by reference TRBV19 and TRBJ1-5, the full variable domain reads DGGITQSPKYLFRKEGQNVTLSCEQNLNHDAMYWYRQDPGQGLRLIYYSQIVNDFQKGDIAEGYSVSREKKESFPLTVTSAQKNPTAFYLCASSIKGWDRTPLGQPQHFGDGTRLSIL.